This TCR beta chain derives from a study of blood T cell repertoires in COVID-19. Study-wide context: PBMCs, B-cell-depleted T cells, or T cells were the source of the cDNA or gDNA that made up the material.

The germline V gene encodes CDR1 LNHDA and CDR2 SQIVND (reference sequence). The CDR3 extends over 13 amino acids. V lost 8 bases, J lost 9 bases, and 4 bases stayed unmatched. Methods used by the authors: Amplifying reference gene primers gave estimates of nucleated cell counts. Method: immunoSEQ multiplex PCR; TCRdb's copy keeps in-frame clones and lacks some. Clone size and V and J calls were adopted from that table, with D and trimming inferred from the DNA. The table has about 200,000 clones, roughly 82% seen once. This clonotype was sampled from a human donor in a cohort sampled during active COVID-19. The source material was peripheral blood. The J gene is TRBJ2-1, the V gene TRBV19; 13 bases match TRBD2. In DNA form, the CDR3 reads TGTGCCAGTTGGACTAGCGGGAGAGGTGAGCAGTTCTTC. This sequence encodes CASWTSGRGEQFF.